The 27 T cell receptor beta chains in this list originate from one sample, sequenced in a study of regulatory T cells in long-lasting Graves disease. Time point noted: newly diagnosed GD, antithyroid drugs for less than 3 months. After RNA was extracted from PBMCs, the TCR library was made from it. Arm-PCR of CDR3 regions and iRepertoire HTBI primers were used to build TCR beta libraries. TCRdb passed the multiplex PCR reads through MiXCR, listing each CDR3 protein once. The sample records fewer than 650,000 distinct CDR3 sequences, 15% to 20% being singletons. These data also formed part of another study, on T cells in Graves' hyperthyroidism and ophthalmopathy.

The source was peripheral blood mononuclear cells (PBMCs), collected at new diagnosis, from a patient treated with antithyroid drugs. The receptors were gathered from a young woman with Graves disease.

In this sample, this clonotype turned up many times. This chain joins TRBV20-1 and TRBJ2-1; D perhaps matches TRBD1 (6 bases). Germline CDR1 and CDR2: DFQATT and SNEGSKA (reference sequence). Deletions cut 6 bases from V and 0 bases from J, with 24 bases between. The CDR3 consists of 18 residues. CDR3 sequence: CSAKRGIGTARSYNEQFF. The DNA for the CDR3 is TGCAGTGCCAAGAGGGGGATCGGGACCGCTCGCTCCTACAATGAGCAGTTCTTC.

The chain employs TRBV20-1 and TRBJ2-1; D perhaps matches TRBD2 (6 bases). The V end was cut by 3 bases, the J end by 4 bases, with 16 bases between. CDR3 size: 15 residues. In germline, CDR1 is DFQATT, CDR2 SNEGSKA (reference sequence). DNA of the CDR3: TGCAGTGCTAGCCCGGGACTGGGCAATTACAATGAGCAGTTCTTC. The encoded protein is CSASPGLGNYNEQFF.

This clonotype showed up just a few times. The chain links TRBV30 to TRBJ1-6; perhaps TRBD1 as D (5 bases). There are 14 residues in the CDR3. Germline V gene data show CDR1 as GTSNPN and CDR2 as SVGIG (reference sequence). Trimming removed 3 bases from V and 5 bases from J, with 11 bases in between. The CDR3 DNA is TGTGCCTGGAGCCAGGGTATGAATAATTCACCCCTCCACTTT. Protein: CAWSQGMNNSPLHF.

This clonotype was seen a handful of times. The gene calls are TRBV9 and TRBJ1-1, with a weak D call TRBD1 (6 bases). V lost 0 bases, J lost 4 bases, and 13 bases lay in between. CDR3 size: 15 residues. Germline V gives CDR1 SGDLS, CDR2 YYNGEE. CDR3 in DNA: TGTGCCAGCAGCGTAGGGGTACAGGGTGTCACTGAAGCTTTCTTT. As protein: CASSVGVQGVTEAFF.

This clonotype was detected a few times. The rearrangement joins TRBV6-2 or TRBV6-3 to TRBJ2-7; no clear D. The germline V gene encodes CDR1 MNHEY and CDR2 SVGEGT. The CDR3 consists of 12 residues. V was pared by 6 bases and J by 3 bases, with 9 bases between. CDR3 amino acids: CASSHNYYEQYF. CDR3 DNA sequence: TGTGCCAGCAGCCACAACTACTACGAGCAGTACTTC.

This clonotype turned up a few times. The chain uses TRBV7-9 and TRBJ1-2, with TRBD1 matching 11 bases. V lost 4 bases, J lost 4 bases, and 8 bases stayed unmatched. The CDR3 spans 16 residues. The V gene's germline CDR1 is SEHNR and CDR2 FQNEAQ (reference sequence). The CDR3 region is CASSSPWDRGSYGYTF. Here the CDR3 DNA reads TGTGCCAGCAGCTCACCCTGGGACAGGGGGTCCTATGGCTACACCTTC.

This clonotype was found many times. CDR3 in amino acids: CASSFDYGYTF. The DNA of the CDR3 is TGTGCCAGCAGTTTTGACTATGGCTACACCTTC. The rearrangement uses TRBV12-3 or TRBV12-4 and TRBJ1-2, with D unresolved. CDR3 size: 11 residues. Trimming cost V 3 bases and J 3 bases, with 2 bases left between them.

This clonotype was counted many times. V usage is TRBV28 and J usage is TRBJ1-5; D ambiguous. CDR3 length: 17 amino acids. Germline assignment: CDR1 MDHEN and CDR2 SYDVKM. Trimming removed 1 base at V and 1 base at J, with 14 bases between. CDR3 DNA: TGTGCCAGCAGTTTATATCAGGCCGGGCTCAGCAATCAGCCCCAGCATTTT. Translation gives CASSLYQAGLSNQPQHF.

The CDR3 loop is CASAGEFEETQYF. The CDR3 DNA sequence: TGCGCCTCAGCGGGGGAGTTCGAAGAGACCCAGTACTTC. V usage is TRBV5-1 and J usage is TRBJ2-5; TRBD2 agrees at 8 bases. Germline CDR1 and CDR2: SGHRS and YFSETQ. V lost 10 bases, J lost 3 bases, and 8 bases stayed unmatched. The CDR3 spans 13 residues.

This clonotype was detected a few times. This chain joins TRBV13 and TRBJ2-7; 8 bases fit TRBD2. The germline V gene has CDR1 PRHDT and CDR2 FYEKMQ (reference sequence). J gave up 3 bases and V 8 bases, and 15 bases lay outside the gene matches. The CDR3 is 16 amino acids. Written as DNA, the CDR3 is TGTGCCAGCGGTATTAGCGGGACGGGAAATTTCTACGAGCAGTACTTC. This translates into CASGISGTGNFYEQYF. Full variable domain (rest looked up from reference TRBV13 and TRBJ2-7): AAGVIQSPRHLIKEKRETATLKCYPIPRHDTVYWYQQGPGQDPQFLISFYEKMQSDKGSIPDRFSAQQFSDYHSELNMSSLELGDSALYFCASGISGTGNFYEQYFGPGTRLTVT.

This clonotype was detected many times. V and J are TRBV7-9 and TRBJ1-1, with unresolved D. CDR1 is SEHNR, CDR2 FQNEAQ, per germline (reference sequence). The CDR3 loop spans 14 amino acids. V shed 1 base and J shed 0 bases, with 6 bases lying between them. Here the CDR3 DNA reads TGTGCCAGCAGCTTAGACCTGATGAACACTGAAGCTTTCTTT. Translating it yields CASSLDLMNTEAFF.

This chain links TRBV11-2 with TRBJ2-3, with TRBD2 as a possible D gene (6 bases). There are 14 residues in the CDR3. CDR1 and CDR2 from the germline V gene are SGHAT and FQNNGV. Trimming removed 1 base at V and 4 bases at J, with 9 bases between. The CDR3 sequence: CASSLGASADTQYF. As DNA, the CDR3 is TGTGCCAGCAGCTTAGGCGCTAGCGCAGATACGCAGTATTTT.

This clonotype was counted at least ten times. This rearrangement joins TRBV20-1 to TRBJ2-1, with TRBD2 matching over 9 bases. The ends lost 3 bases at V and 5 bases at J; junction bases unmatched: 5. Germline CDR1 and CDR2: DFQATT and SNEGSKA (reference sequence). This CDR3 has 14 residues. The CDR3 here is CSASYLAGNNEQFF. The CDR3 DNA follows: TGCAGTGCTAGTTATCTAGCGGGGAACAATGAGCAGTTCTTC.

The table lists this clonotype with many counts. The chain links TRBV2 to TRBJ2-3; tentative D call: TRBD1 (6 bases). The CDR3 has 16 residues. Germline V gene data show CDR1 as SNHLY and CDR2 as FYNNEI. V was trimmed by 2 bases and J by 1 base, leaving 13 bases between them. The CDR3 region has the DNA TGTGCCAGCAGTGAATATGGGTCAGGGGGCACAGATACGCAGTATTTT. This sequence encodes CASSEYGSGGTDTQYF.

This clonotype was detected many times. This chain joins TRBV12-3 or TRBV12-4 and TRBJ1-6; no clear D gene. The CDR3 consists of 14 residues. Deletions cut 3 bases from V and 10 bases from J, with 13 bases between. CDR3 sequence reads: CASSFLRVGSPLHF. CDR3 bases: TGTGCCAGCAGTTTCCTCCGGGTCGGCTCACCCCTCCACTTT.

This clonotype was recorded once. CDR3 sequence (DNA): TGTGCCAGCAGCCTTCGGACAGGGGGCATCGGGGAGCTGTTTTTT. As protein: CASSLRTGGIGELFF. This rearrangement joins TRBV3-1 to TRBJ2-2; 11 bases align to TRBD1. The V and J ends lost 4 bases and 7 bases, in that order; junction bases with no gene match: 5. This CDR3 region has 15 residues. The germline V gene has CDR1 LGHDT and CDR2 YNNKEL (reference sequence).

This clonotype was seen ten or more times. J is TRBJ1-1 and V is TRBV12-5; 8 bases match TRBD1. The germline V gene has CDR1 LGHNT and CDR2 FRNRAP. V was pared by 10 bases and J by 1 base, with 17 bases of the junction left unmatched. The CDR3 runs to 17 residues. Here the CDR3 reads CATLRDRIPGENTEAFF. In DNA, the CDR3 is TGTGCTACCCTCCGGGACAGGATTCCAGGCGAGAACACTGAAGCTTTCTTT.

Ten or more counts support this clonotype. The chain links TRBV2 to TRBJ1-1; D remains unclear. This CDR3 contains 13 residues. Germline values: CDR1 SNHLY, CDR2 FYNNEI. V lost 10 bases to trimming and J lost 0 bases, with 12 bases between them. CDR3 region: CANRREMNTEAFF. The CDR3 DNA sequence: TGTGCCAACCGACGGGAAATGAACACTGAAGCTTTCTTT.

This clonotype was seen ten or more times. The genes are TRBV18 and TRBJ2-3; tentatively, D is TRBD2 (5 bases). V was shortened by 6 bases and J by 4 bases, with 11 bases between the two germline ends. The CDR3 consists of 13 residues. The germline gives CDR1 KGHSH, CDR2 LQKENI. The chain's CDR3 is CASSQRLSDTQYF. As DNA, the CDR3 is TGTGCCAGCTCCCAGCGGCTTTCAGATACGCAGTATTTT.

This clonotype occurred many times. The chain couples TRBV28 to TRBJ2-7, with TRBD1 matching 10 bases. The CDR3 sequence is 14 residues long. The junction had 8 bases not matched to a gene; V was cut back by 7 bases and J by 5 bases. Germline CDR1 and CDR2: MDHEN and SYDVKM. For the CDR3, the DNA is TGTGCCAGCACCGCGGTTGGGACAGGGGACGAGCAGTACTTC. The encoded protein is CASTAVGTGDEQYF.

This clonotype was seen only a few times. The chain employs TRBV7-8 and TRBJ2-1, with 10 bases identical to TRBD2. CDR1 SGHVS and CDR2 FQNEAQ come from the germline V gene. With 3 bases clipped from V and 2 bases from J, the junction kept 1 base outside the gene matches. The CDR3 is 15 amino acids. For the CDR3, the DNA is TGTGCCAGCAGCTTGCTAGCGGGAGCCTACAATGAGCAGTTCTTC. The encoded protein is CASSLLAGAYNEQFF.

This clonotype was seen more than once but under ten times. The gene calls are TRBV7-9 and TRBJ1-4; tentative D call: TRBD1 (6 bases). The CDR3 extends over 16 amino acids. Germline values: CDR1 SEHNR, CDR2 FQNEAQ (reference sequence). Trimming shortened V by 5 bases and J by 0 bases, and 13 bases separated the two germline ends. CDR3 sequence reads: CASSGRTAATNEKLFF. The CDR3 DNA reads as TGTGCCAGCAGCGGACGGACAGCTGCAACTAATGAAAAACTGTTTTTT.

This clonotype was detected many times. V and J are TRBV28 and TRBJ1-2; no definite D call. Germline lookup yields CDR1 MDHEN and CDR2 SYDVKM. Trimming removed 3 bases at V and 8 bases at J, with 16 bases between. The CDR3 contains 14 residues. The CDR3: CASSFGKLPRGYTF. The CDR3 nucleotides are TGTGCCAGCAGTTTTGGCAAGCTCCCCAGGGGCTACACCTTC.

A few counts support this clonotype. This sequence joins TRBV9 and TRBJ1-2; no reliable D call. Germline assignment: CDR1 SGDLS and CDR2 YYNGEE. The ends were cut back, 1 base at V and 8 bases at J, with 15 bases in the middle. The CDR3 loop spans 14 amino acids. CDR3: CASSVTEGIGGYTF. DNA for the CDR3: TGTGCCAGCAGCGTAACTGAGGGAATTGGAGGCTACACCTTC.

This clonotype was observed a few times. The V and J genes are TRBV24-1 and TRBJ2-7; D possibly corresponds to TRBD2 (5 bases). This CDR3 comprises 12 residues. The V gene lost 2 bases and the J gene lost 8 bases, with 9 bases spanning the gap. In germline, CDR1 is KGHDR, CDR2 SFDVKD. The CDR3 protein is CATSDSLGKQYF. Written as DNA, the CDR3 is TGTGCCACCAGTGATTCACTAGGGAAGCAGTACTTC.

Many counts were recorded for this clonotype. The gene calls are TRBV10-3 and TRBJ1-5; possible D gene TRBD1, 6 bases. V was trimmed by 2 bases and J by 6 bases, leaving 11 bases between them. The CDR3 runs 14 residues. Per germline, CDR1 ENHRY and CDR2 SYGVKD. DNA of the CDR3: TGTGCCATCAGTGAGCGGGGGGCTCCTCAGCCCCAGCATTTT. Its translation is CAISERGAPQPQHF.

A word on this clonotype: A read error may explain this, as a much larger clone is one base away. The chain uses TRBV6-1 and TRBJ2-1, with 16 nucleotides matching TRBD2. This CDR3 has 15 residues. Germline-derived CDR1 and CDR2 are MNHNS and SASEGT. With V trimmed by 8 bases and J by 9 bases, 7 bases remained unmatched. The CDR3 DNA reads TGTGCCAGCTGGGGGGGACTAGCGGGAGGGATTGAGCAGTTCTTC. Encoded protein: CASWGGLAGGIEQFF.